The source of this T cell receptor beta chain is a study of blood T cell repertoires in COVID-19. Background on the study: Nucleic acid was either cDNA or gDNA, and it came from T cells, B-cell-depleted T cells, or PBMCs.

Repertoires were generated with immunoSEQ multiplex PCR, while TCRdb's copy carries only in-frame clones and drops some. This table has a few hundred thousand clones, over 75% appearing once. CDR1 is SNHLY, CDR2 FYNNEI, per germline. The CDR3 extends over 16 amino acids. V lost 4 bases and J lost 1; bases outside the gene matches: 6. The chain carries TRBV2 and TRBJ1-3; 8 bases agree with TRBD1. The sequence was collected from a man in his forties or fifties with active or convalescent COVID-19. The sample comprised peripheral blood. CDR3 in amino acids: CASSVSGGHSGNTIYF. For the CDR3, the DNA is TGTGCCAGCAGTGTATCAGGGGGCCATTCTGGAAACACCATATATTTT.